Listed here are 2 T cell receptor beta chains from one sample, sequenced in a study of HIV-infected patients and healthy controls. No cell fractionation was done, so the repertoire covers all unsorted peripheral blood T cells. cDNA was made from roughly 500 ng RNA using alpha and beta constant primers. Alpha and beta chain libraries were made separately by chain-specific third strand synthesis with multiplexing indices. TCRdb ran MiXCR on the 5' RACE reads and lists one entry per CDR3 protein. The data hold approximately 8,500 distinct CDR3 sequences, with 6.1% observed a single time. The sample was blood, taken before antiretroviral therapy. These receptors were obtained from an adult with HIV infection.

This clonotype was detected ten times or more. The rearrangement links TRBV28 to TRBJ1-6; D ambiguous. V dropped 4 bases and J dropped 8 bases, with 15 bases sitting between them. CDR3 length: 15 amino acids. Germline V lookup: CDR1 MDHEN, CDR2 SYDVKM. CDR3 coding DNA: TGTGCCAGCAGTTCGGCCCTCCGAAAGGATTCACCCCTCCACTTT. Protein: CASSSALRKDSPLHF. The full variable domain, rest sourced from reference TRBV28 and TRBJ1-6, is DVKVTQSSRYLVKRTGEKVFLECVQDMDHENMFWYRQDPGLGLRLIYFSYDVKMKEKGDIPEGYSVSREKKERFSLILESASTNQTSMYLCASSSALRKDSPLHFGNGTRLTVT.

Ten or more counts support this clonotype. The CDR3 loop reads CASSSKGQLNTGELFF. In nucleotides, the CDR3 is TGTGCCAGCAGCTCTAAGGGACAGCTGAACACCGGGGAGCTGTTTTTT. The chain uses TRBV7-8 and TRBJ2-2, with 7 bases fitting TRBD1. The CDR3 contains 16 residues. Trimming cost V 4 bases and J 1 base; bases outside gene matches: 6. Germline V CDR1 and CDR2: SGHVS, FQNEAQ.